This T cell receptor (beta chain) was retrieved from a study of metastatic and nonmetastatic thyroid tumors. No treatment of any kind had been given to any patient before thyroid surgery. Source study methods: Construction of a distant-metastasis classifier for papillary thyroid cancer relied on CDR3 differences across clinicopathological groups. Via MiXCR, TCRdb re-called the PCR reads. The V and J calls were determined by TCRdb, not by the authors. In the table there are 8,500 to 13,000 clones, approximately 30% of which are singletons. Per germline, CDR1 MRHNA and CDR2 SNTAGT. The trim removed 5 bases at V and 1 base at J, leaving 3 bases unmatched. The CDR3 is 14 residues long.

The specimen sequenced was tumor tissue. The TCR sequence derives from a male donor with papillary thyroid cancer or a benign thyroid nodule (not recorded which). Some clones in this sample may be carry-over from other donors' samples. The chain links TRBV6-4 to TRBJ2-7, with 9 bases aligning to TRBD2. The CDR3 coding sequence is TGTGCCAGCAGTATTAGCGGGAGTTCCTACGAGCAGTACTTC. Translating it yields CASSISGSSYEQYF.